A single count supports the clone carrying this T cell receptor (beta chain). Assay: immunoSEQ multiplex PCR; the TCRdb copy retains only in-frame clones and omits some. The table has roughly 51,000 clones, 86% seen once. This record belongs to a study of a mutant IDH1 vaccine in newly diagnosed glioma. As for the study in general: The treated population exhibited a male proportion of about 60%, a female proportion of about 38%, and a mean age of roughly 41 years.

The time point is: baseline, week 1 (first vaccination visit). Treatment given: pre-vaccination baseline after standard-of-care therapy. V was pared by 1 base and J by 2 bases, with 12 bases between. This CDR3 is built from 15 residues. Germline assignment: CDR1 SGDLS and CDR2 YYNGEE. The sequencing used PBMCs, collected from a glioma patient treated with radiotherapy, temozolomide or both. This chain links TRBV9 with TRBJ2-5; possible D gene TRBD1, 6 bases. This TCR was recovered from a man in his forties with glioma. The CDR3 nucleotides read TGTGCCAGCAGCGTATTGGGGGCTTTTCAAGAGACCCAGTACTTC. It is translated as CASSVLGAFQETQYF.